The clone carrying this T cell receptor (beta chain) was counted many times. Transcripts of RNA were the source for amplifying TCR beta CDR3 regions. The workflow started with a first-round RT-PCR run with HTBI primers and then moved on to a second-round multiplex PCR. Via MiXCR, TCRdb re-called the multiplex PCR reads, giving one row per CDR3 protein. Of about 480,000 distinct CDR3 sequences listed, 14% are singletons. This sample was taken from a study of Graves' ophthalmopathy and Graves' hyperthyroidism. Orbital computed tomography and thyroid ultrasound, along with TRAb, serum thyroxine and clinical symptoms, underpinned diagnosis. This TCR was sampled from a young woman with Graves' ophthalmopathy. Specimen: blood.

CDR3 loop: CASSYSWARGYTF. Here the CDR3 DNA reads TGTGCCAGCAGTTACTCATGGGCGCGGGGCTACACCTTC. This chain connects TRBV6-2 or TRBV6-3 to TRBJ1-2; no firm D call. Germline V CDR1 and CDR2: MNHEY, SVGEGT. The CDR3 is 13 residues long. V dropped 0 bases and J dropped 8 bases, with 10 bases sitting between them.